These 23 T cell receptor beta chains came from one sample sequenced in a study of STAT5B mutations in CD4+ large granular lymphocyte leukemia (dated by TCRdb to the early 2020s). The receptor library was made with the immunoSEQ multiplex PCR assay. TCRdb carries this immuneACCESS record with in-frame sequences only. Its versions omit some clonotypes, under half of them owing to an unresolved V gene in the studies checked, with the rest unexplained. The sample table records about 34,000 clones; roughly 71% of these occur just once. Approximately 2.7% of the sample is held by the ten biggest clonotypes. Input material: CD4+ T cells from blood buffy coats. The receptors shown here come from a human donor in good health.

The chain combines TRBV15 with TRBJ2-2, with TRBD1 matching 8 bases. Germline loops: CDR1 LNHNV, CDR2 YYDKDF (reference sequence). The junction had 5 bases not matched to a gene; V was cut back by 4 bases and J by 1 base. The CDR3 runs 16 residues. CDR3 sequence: CATSTSGGWNTGELFF. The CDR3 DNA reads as TGTGCCACCAGCACTTCAGGGGGCTGGAACACCGGGGAGCTGTTTTTT.

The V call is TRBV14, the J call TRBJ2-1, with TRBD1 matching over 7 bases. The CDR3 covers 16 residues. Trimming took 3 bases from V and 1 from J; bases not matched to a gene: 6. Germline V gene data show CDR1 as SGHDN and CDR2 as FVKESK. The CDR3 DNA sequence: TGTGCCAGCAGCCAGAAGGGGGCTTTATCCTACAATGAGCAGTTCTTC. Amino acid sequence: CASSQKGALSYNEQFF.

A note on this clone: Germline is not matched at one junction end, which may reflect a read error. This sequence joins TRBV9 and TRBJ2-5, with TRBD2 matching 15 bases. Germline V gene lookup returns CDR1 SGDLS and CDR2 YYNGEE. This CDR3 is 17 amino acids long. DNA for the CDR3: TGTGCCAGCAGCGTGTCTGGGACTAGCGGGGGGCAAGGGACCCAGTACTTC. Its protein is CASSVSGTSGGQGTQYF.

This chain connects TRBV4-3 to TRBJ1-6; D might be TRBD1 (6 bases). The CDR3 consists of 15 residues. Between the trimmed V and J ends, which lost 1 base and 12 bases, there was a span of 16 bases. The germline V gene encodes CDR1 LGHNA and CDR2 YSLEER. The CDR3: CASSQGVGGQRPLHF. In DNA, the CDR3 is TGCGCCAGCAGCCAAGGGGTTGGGGGGCAGAGACCCCTCCACTTT.

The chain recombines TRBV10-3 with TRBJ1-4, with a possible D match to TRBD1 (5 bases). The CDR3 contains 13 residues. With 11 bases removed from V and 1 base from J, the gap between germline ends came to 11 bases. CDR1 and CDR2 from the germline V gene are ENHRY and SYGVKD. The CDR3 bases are TGTGCCTCCCGAGACAGAACTAATGAAAAACTGTTTTTT. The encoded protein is CASRDRTNEKLFF.

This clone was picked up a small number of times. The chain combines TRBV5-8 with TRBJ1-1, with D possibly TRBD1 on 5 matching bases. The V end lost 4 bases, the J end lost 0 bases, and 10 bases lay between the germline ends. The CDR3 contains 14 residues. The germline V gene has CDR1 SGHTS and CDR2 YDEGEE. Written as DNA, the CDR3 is TGTGCCAGCAGCCCGCGGGGGTTGAACACTGAAGCTTTCTTT. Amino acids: CASSPRGLNTEAFF.

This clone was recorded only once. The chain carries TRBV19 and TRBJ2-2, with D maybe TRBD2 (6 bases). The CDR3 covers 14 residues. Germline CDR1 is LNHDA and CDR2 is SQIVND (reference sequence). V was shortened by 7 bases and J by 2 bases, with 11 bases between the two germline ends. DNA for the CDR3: TGTGCCAGTACCGCGGGATTTAACACCGGGGAGCTGTTTTTT. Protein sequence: CASTAGFNTGELFF.

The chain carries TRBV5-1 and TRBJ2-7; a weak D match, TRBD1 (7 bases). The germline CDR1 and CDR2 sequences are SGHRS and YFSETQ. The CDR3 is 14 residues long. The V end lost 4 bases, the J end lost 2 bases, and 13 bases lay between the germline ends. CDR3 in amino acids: CASSARGVAYEQYF. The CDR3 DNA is TGCGCCAGCAGCGCCAGGGGGGTCGCCTACGAGCAGTACTTC.

The CDR3 loop is CASSLSPAMDTEAFF. The CDR3 DNA sequence: TGCGCCAGCAGCTTGTCTCCGGCCATGGACACTGAAGCTTTCTTT. The chain recombines TRBV5-1 with TRBJ1-1; no firm D call. This CDR3 is 15 amino acids long. Per the germline V gene, CDR1 is SGHRS and CDR2 is YFSETQ. V was shortened by 1 base and J by 3 bases, with 13 bases between the two germline ends.

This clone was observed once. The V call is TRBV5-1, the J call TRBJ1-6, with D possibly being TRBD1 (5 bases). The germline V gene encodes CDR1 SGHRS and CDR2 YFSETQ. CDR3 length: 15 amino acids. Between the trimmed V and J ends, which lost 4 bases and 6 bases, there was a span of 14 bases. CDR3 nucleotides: TGCGCCAGCAGCCCGGAGACCGGGGGTAATTCACCCCTCCACTTT. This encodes CASSPETGGNSPLHF.

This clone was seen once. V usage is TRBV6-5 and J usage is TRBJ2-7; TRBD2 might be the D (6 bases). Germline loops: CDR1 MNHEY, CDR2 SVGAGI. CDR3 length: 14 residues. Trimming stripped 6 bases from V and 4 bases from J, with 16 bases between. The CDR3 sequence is CASSYAGGIYEQYF. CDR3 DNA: TGTGCCAGCAGCTACGCCGGGGGAATTTACGAGCAGTACTTC.

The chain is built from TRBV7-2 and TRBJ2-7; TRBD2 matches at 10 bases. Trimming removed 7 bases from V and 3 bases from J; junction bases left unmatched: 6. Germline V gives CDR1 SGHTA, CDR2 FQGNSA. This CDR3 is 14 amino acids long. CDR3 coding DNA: TGTGCCAGCACCAAGCGGGGGGGCCTCTACGAGCAGTACTTC. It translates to CASTKRGGLYEQYF.

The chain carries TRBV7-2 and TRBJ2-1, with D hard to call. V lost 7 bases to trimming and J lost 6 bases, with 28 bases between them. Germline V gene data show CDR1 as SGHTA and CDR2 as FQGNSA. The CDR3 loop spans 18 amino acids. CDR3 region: CASTHRIGPITTSNEQFF. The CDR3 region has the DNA TGTGCCAGCACCCACCGGATCGGGCCCATAACTACGAGCAATGAGCAGTTCTTC. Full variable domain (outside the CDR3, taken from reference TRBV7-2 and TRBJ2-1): GAGVSQSPSNKVTEKGKDVELRCDPISGHTALYWYRQSLGQGLEFLIYFQGNSAPDKSGLPSDRFSAERTGGSVSTLTIQRTQQEDSAVYLCASTHRIGPITTSNEQFFGPGTRLTVL.

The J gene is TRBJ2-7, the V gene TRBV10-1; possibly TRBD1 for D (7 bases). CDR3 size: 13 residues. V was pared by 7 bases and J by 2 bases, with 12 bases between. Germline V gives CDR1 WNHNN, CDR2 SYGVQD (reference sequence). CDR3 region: CASKQGGTYEQYF. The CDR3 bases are TGCGCCAGCAAGCAGGGGGGTACCTACGAGCAGTACTTC.

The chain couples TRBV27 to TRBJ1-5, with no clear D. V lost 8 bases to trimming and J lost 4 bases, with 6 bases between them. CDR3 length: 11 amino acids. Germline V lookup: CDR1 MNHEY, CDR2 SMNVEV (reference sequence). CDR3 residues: CASGRNQPQHF. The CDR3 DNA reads TGTGCCAGCGGCAGAAATCAGCCCCAGCATTTT.

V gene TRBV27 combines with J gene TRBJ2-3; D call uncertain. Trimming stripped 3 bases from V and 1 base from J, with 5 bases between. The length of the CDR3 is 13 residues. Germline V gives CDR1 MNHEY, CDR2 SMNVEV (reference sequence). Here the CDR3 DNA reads TGTGCCAGCAGTTTTTTCCGCACAGATACGCAGTATTTT. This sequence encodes CASSFFRTDTQYF.

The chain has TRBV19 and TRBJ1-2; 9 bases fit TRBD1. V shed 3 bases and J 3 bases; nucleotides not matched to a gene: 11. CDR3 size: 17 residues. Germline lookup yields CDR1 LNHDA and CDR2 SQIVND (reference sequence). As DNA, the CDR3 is TGTGCCAGTAGTATTGACTCCGGGACAGGGCTTTACTATGGCTACACCTTC. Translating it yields CASSIDSGTGLYYGYTF.

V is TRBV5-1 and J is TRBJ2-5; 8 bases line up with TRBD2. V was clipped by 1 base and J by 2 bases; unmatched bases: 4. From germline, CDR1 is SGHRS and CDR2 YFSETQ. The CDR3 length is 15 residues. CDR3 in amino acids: CASSLLAGRQETQYF. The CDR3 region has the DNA TGCGCCAGCAGCTTGCTAGCGGGTCGGCAAGAGACCCAGTACTTC.

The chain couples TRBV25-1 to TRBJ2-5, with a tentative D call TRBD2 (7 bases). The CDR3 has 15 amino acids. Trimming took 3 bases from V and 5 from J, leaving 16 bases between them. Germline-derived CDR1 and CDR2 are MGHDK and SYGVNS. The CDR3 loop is CASSEPRRGGETQYF. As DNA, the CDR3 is TGTGCCAGCAGTGAGCCGCGGAGGGGGGGGGAGACCCAGTACTTC.

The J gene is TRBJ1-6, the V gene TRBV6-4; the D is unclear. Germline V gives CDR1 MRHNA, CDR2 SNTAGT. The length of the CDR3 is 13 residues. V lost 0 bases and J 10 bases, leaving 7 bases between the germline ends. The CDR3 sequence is CASSDSTSSPLHF. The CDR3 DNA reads TGTGCCAGCAGTGACTCGACGTCCTCACCCCTCCACTTT.

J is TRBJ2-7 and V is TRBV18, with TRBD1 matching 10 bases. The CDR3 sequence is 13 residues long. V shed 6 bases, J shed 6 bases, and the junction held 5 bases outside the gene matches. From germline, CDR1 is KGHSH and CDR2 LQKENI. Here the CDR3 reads CASSPGQGIEQYF. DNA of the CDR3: TGTGCCAGCTCGCCGGGACAGGGGATCGAGCAGTACTTC.

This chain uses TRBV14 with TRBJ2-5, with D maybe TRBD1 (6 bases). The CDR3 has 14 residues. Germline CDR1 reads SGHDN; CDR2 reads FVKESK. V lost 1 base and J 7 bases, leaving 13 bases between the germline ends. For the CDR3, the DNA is TGTGCCAGCAGCCAAGGGGCAGGGGCGGTGACCCAGTACTTC. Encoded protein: CASSQGAGAVTQYF.

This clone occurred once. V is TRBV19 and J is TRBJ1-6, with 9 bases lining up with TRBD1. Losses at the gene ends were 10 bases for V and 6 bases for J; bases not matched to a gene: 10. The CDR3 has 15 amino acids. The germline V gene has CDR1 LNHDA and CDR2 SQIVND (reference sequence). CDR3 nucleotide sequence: TGTGCCACCAAGTGGACAGGGGCCACTAATTCACCCCTCCACTTT. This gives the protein CATKWTGATNSPLHF.